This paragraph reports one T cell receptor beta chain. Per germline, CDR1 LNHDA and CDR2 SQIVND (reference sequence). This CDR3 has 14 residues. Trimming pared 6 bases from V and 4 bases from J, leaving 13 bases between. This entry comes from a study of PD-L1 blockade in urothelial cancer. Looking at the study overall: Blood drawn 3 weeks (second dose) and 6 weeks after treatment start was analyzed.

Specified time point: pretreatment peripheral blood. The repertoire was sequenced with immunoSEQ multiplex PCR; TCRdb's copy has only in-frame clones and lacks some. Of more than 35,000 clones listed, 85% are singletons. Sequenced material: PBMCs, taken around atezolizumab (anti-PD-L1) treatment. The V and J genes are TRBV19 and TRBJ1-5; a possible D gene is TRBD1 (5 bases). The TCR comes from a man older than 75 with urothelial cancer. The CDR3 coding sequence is TGTGCCAGTAGCTTCAGGGTAGGTAATCAGCCCCAGCATTTT. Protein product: CASSFRVGNQPQHF.